This is a list of T cell receptor beta chains from one sample in a study of blood T cell repertoires in COVID-19. Here immunoSEQ multiplex PCR was the method, and the copy in TCRdb shows in-frame clones only, minus some. The table includes about 150,000 clones, about 90% detected once. Source material: PBMCs or T cells enriched from blood (not recorded which). These receptors were collected from a woman aged 45-65 years who had recovered from COVID-19. The CDR3 runs from the conserved cysteine through the conserved F or W. The D gene is left open where the match is weak. Clone sizes are given selectively: once, few, many, or a class where the clone is expanded.

>-|TRBV6-5|11|TRBJ2-7|-
TGTGCCAGCAGTTTCAGGGACGAGCAGTACTTC
CASSFRDEQYF
>TRBD2|TRBV7-9|16|TRBJ2-1|-
TGTGCCAGCAGGGGGGGACGACTAGCGGGAGTGGGTGAGCAGTTCTTC
CASRGGRLAGVGEQFF
>-|TRBV7-2|16|TRBJ1-4|-
TGTGCCAGCAGCTTTTCCGGACAGACAACTAATGAAAAACTGTTTTTT
CASSFSGQTTNEKLFF
>TRBD2|TRBV4-2|14|TRBJ2-1|-
TGTGCCAGCAGCCGCTCCGGTAGCGGGTATGAGCAGTTCTTC
CASSRSGSGYEQFF
>-|TRBV6-1|14|TRBJ1-5|-
TGTGCCAGCAGTGAAGGTAATAGCAATCAGCCCCAGCATTTT
CASSEGNSNQPQHF
>-|TRBV5-6|12|TRBJ2-1|-
TGTGCCAGCAGCTTGGGCGACAATGAGCAGTTCTTC
CASSLGDNEQFF
>TRBD2|TRBV5-1|16|TRBJ2-1|-
TGCGCCAGCAGCTTTTCTGCGGGAGGGTACTACAATGAGCAGTTCTTC
CASSFSAGGYYNEQFF
>-|TRBV2|14|TRBJ2-7|-
TGTGCCAGCAGGGTTGAGTCAGTTAGGGGCGAGCAGTACTTC
CASRVESVRGEQYF
>-|TRBV7-9|12|TRBJ2-7|-
TGTGCCAGCAGCTCCCGAGGCTACGAGCAGTACTTC
CASSSRGYEQYF
>-|TRBV2|13|TRBJ1-1|-
TGTGCCAGCGCGAGAGAAGGGGACACTGAAGCTTTCTTT
CASAREGDTEAFF
>-|TRBV27|15|TRBJ2-3|-
TGTGCCAGCAGCCCTCGGGAGACAGTCACAGATACGCAGTATTTT
CASSPRETVTDTQYF
>TRBD2|TRBV27|17|TRBJ2-5|-
TGTGCCAGCAGTTCCCATCCTAGCGGGAGGGCGTTCGAGACCCAGTACTTC
CASSSHPSGRAFETQYF
>TRBD2|TRBV5-1|16|TRBJ2-2|-
TGCGCCAGCAGCGATCCGGGACTAGCAGTTACCGGGGAGCTGTTTTTT
CASSDPGLAVTGELFF
>-|TRBV19|13|TRBJ1-6|-
TGTGCCAGTAGTATCCTGGAGGATTCACCCCTCCACTTT
CASSILEDSPLHF
>TRBD1|TRBV27|20|TRBJ1-1|-
TGTGCCAGCAGTTTATTGCCGGGACAGGGACATGGAACCATGAACACTGAAGCTTTCTTT
CASSLLPGQGHGTMNTEAFF
>-|TRBV6-1|13|TRBJ1-5|-
TGTGCCAGCAGTGAACAGATTAATCAGCCCCAGCATTTT
CASSEQINQPQHF
>-|TRBV19|15|TRBJ1-5|once
TGTGCCAGTAGTATTGTAAAGTCAGCGCCGGGGCCCCAGCATTTT
CASSIVKSAPGPQHF
>TRBD1|TRBV28|14|TRBJ2-7|-
TGTGCCAGCAGTTCCGTGGGACAGGGGTTCGAGCAGTACTTC
CASSSVGQGFEQYF